The rows below give T cell receptor beta chains drawn from one sample of a study of response to subunit inactivated influenza vaccine. TCRdb fed the RT-PCR reads into MiXCR, producing one record per CDR3 protein. The table lists 550,000 to 800,000 distinct CDR3 sequences, approximately 15% of them singletons. This material consisted of PBMCs from blood, taken 14 to 15 days before vaccination. The receptors stem from a man aged 50 to 59 who received an inactivated influenza vaccine. The CDR3 runs from the conserved cysteine through the conserved F or W. The order of the fields is J gene, clone size, D gene, V gene, CDR3 DNA, CDR3 protein. D genes are given only for firm matches. The size field is filled for only some rows; it gives once, few, many or a size class.

J: TRBJ2-3; size: few; D: .; V: TRBV12-3/TRBV12-4; DNA: TGTGCCAGCAGTGGTCCGGTCACAGATACGCAGTATTTT; CDR3: CASSGPVTDTQYF
J: TRBJ2-5; size: .; D: TRBD2; V: TRBV12-3/TRBV12-4; DNA: TGTGCCAGCAGTTTACTTGGACTAGCCACCCAGTACTTC; CDR3: CASSLLGLATQYF
J: TRBJ1-2; size: few; D: TRBD1; V: TRBV2; DNA: TGTGCCAGCAGTGACCAGGGGGGGCACGGCTACACCTTC; CDR3: CASSDQGGHGYTF
J: TRBJ2-5; size: few; D: TRBD1; V: TRBV4-3; DNA: TGCGCCAGCAGCCAAACGAGGGGGCAGGATGAGACCCAGTACTTC; CDR3: CASSQTRGQDETQYF
J: TRBJ2-2; size: .; D: TRBD2; V: TRBV12-3/TRBV12-4; DNA: TGTGCCAGCAGTTTATATAGCGGGGGAACCGGGGAGCTGTTTTTT; CDR3: CASSLYSGGTGELFF
J: TRBJ2-7; size: many; D: TRBD1; V: TRBV29-1; DNA: TGCAGCGTTGGCGATCTTCCGGCCCCTGGTCCGGGACAGGGCTCCTACGAGCAGTACTTC; CDR3: CSVGDLPAPGPGQGSYEQYF
J: TRBJ1-1; size: .; D: .; V: TRBV4-1; DNA: TGCGCCAGCAGCCAGTTCGGGCAGTTGAACACTGAAGCTTTCTTT; CDR3: CASSQFGQLNTEAFF
J: TRBJ2-1; size: .; D: TRBD1; V: TRBV28; DNA: TGTGCCAGCAGTTTTGGACAGGGCTACTACAATGAGCAGTTCTTC; CDR3: CASSFGQGYYNEQFF
J: TRBJ2-7; size: .; D: .; V: TRBV12-3/TRBV12-4; DNA: TGTGCCAGCAAGAGGTCTGATCCTTCATACGAGCAGTACTTC; CDR3: CASKRSDPSYEQYF
J: TRBJ2-2; size: .; D: .; V: TRBV20-1; DNA: TGCAGTGCTAGGGGGGGGGCGCGCACCGGGGAGCTGTTTTTT; CDR3: CSARGGARTGELFF
J: TRBJ2-2; size: .; D: .; V: TRBV12-3/TRBV12-4; DNA: TGTGCCAGCAGTCCCCAGGGGGGGACCGCGGAGCTGTTTTTT; CDR3: CASSPQGGTAELFF
J: TRBJ2-3; size: few; D: TRBD2; V: TRBV5-1; DNA: TGCGCCAGCAGCTTCGGAGCGGGAGGATATGAGACAGATACGCAGTATTTT; CDR3: CASSFGAGGYETDTQYF
J: TRBJ2-2; size: few; D: .; V: TRBV14; DNA: TGTGCCAGCAGCCCTAAGACAGGATACTTCACCGGGGAGCTGTTTTTT; CDR3: CASSPKTGYFTGELFF
J: TRBJ2-1; size: few; D: .; V: TRBV7-2; DNA: TGTGCCAGCAGCTTGCAGATTTCTAGCTATGATGAGCAGTTCTTC; CDR3: CASSLQISSYDEQFF
J: TRBJ2-2; size: .; D: TRBD1; V: TRBV10-3; DNA: TGTGCCATCAGTACGACAGGGAAAAGAACCGGGGAGCTGTTTTTT; CDR3: CAISTTGKRTGELFF
J: TRBJ2-2; size: many; D: TRBD1; V: TRBV6-1; DNA: TGTGCCAGCCTAACAGGGGCCGCGAACACCGGGGAGCTGTTTTTT; CDR3: CASLTGAANTGELFF
J: TRBJ2-2; size: many; D: TRBD1; V: TRBV10-3; DNA: TGTGCCGCTATGACAGGGATAAACACCGGGGAGCTGTTTTTT; CDR3: CAAMTGINTGELFF
J: TRBJ2-1; size: .; D: .; V: TRBV7-2; DNA: TGTGCCAGCAGCTTAGTTTATGCGGGGAATGAGCAGTTCTTC; CDR3: CASSLVYAGNEQFF
J: TRBJ2-5; size: few; D: .; V: TRBV5-6; DNA: TGTGCCAGCAGCTTGTTTACTCGGGAGACCCAGTACTTC; CDR3: CASSLFTRETQYF
J: TRBJ2-7; size: .; D: .; V: TRBV29-1; DNA: TGCAGCGTTGTAGTGGCAGGAGAGCAGTACTTC; CDR3: CSVVVAGEQYF
J: TRBJ2-5; size: .; D: TRBD2; V: TRBV4-2; DNA: TGTGCCAGCAGCCAAGATGGGACTAGCCGGGAGACCCAGTACTTC; CDR3: CASSQDGTSRETQYF
J: TRBJ2-3; size: few; D: .; V: TRBV28; DNA: TGTGCCAGCAGTCCCTATTGGTACGATACGCAGTATTTT; CDR3: CASSPYWYDTQYF
J: TRBJ1-4; size: few; D: TRBD1; V: TRBV10-3; DNA: TGTGCCATCAGTGAGGATGACAGGGGGGTCACTAATGAAAAACTGTTTTTT; CDR3: CAISEDDRGVTNEKLFF
J: TRBJ2-7; size: many; D: TRBD2; V: TRBV27; DNA: TGTGCCAGCAGTTCGGGAAGCGGGGGTTACGAGCAGTACTTC; CDR3: CASSSGSGGYEQYF
J: TRBJ1-6; size: few; D: .; V: TRBV3-1; DNA: TGTGCCAGCAGCCAAGGGCAGGTCAATTCACCCCTCCACTTT; CDR3: CASSQGQVNSPLHF
J: TRBJ1-4; size: .; D: .; V: TRBV15; DNA: TGTGCCACCAGGCTTGGAGGGAGTTCTGAAAAACTGTTTTTT; CDR3: CATRLGGSSEKLFF
J: TRBJ2-7; size: few; D: .; V: TRBV28; DNA: TGTGCCATTCAGATGACGGGGGGCGGCGAGCAGTACTTC; CDR3: CAIQMTGGGEQYF
J: TRBJ2-7; size: few; D: .; V: TRBV21-1; DNA: TGTGCCAGCAGCAAAGAGGCCGGCTCCTACGAGCAGTACTTC; CDR3: CASSKEAGSYEQYF
J: TRBJ1-5; size: few; D: TRBD1; V: TRBV20-1; DNA: TGCAGTGCTTTGGACAGGGGGTATCAGCCCCAGCATTTT; CDR3: CSALDRGYQPQHF
J: TRBJ2-1; size: few; D: .; V: TRBV12-3/TRBV12-4; DNA: TGTGCCAGCACTGGGGGGGGGCGCTCCTACAATGAGCAGTTCTTC; CDR3: CASTGGGRSYNEQFF
J: TRBJ1-6; size: few; D: TRBD1; V: TRBV11-2; DNA: TGTGCCAGCAGCAAGGGGGGACAGGGGGCCCCGCTCCCAAATTCACCCCTCCACTTT; CDR3: CASSKGGQGAPLPNSPLHF
J: TRBJ2-5; size: many; D: .; V: TRBV19; DNA: TGTGCCAGTAGTATGCCAGGGTCAAAGACCCAGTACTTC; CDR3: CASSMPGSKTQYF
J: TRBJ2-7; size: .; D: .; V: TRBV4-3; DNA: TGCGCCAGCAGCCCAGCGTGGGGGAGCTCCTACGAGCAGTACTTC; CDR3: CASSPAWGSSYEQYF
J: TRBJ2-3; size: few; D: .; V: TRBV2; DNA: TGTGCCAGCAGTCAGACAGATGGTAGAGGAGATACGCAGTATTTT; CDR3: CASSQTDGRGDTQYF
J: TRBJ1-2; size: few; D: .; V: TRBV29-1; DNA: TGCAGCGTTGAAGTCTCGGCCGTCTCCCATGGCTACACCTTC; CDR3: CSVEVSAVSHGYTF
J: TRBJ2-3; size: .; D: .; V: TRBV6-2/TRBV6-3; DNA: TGTGCCAGCAGACGGTATTCAGGGGTCTCAGATACGCAGTATTTT; CDR3: CASRRYSGVSDTQYF
J: TRBJ2-1; size: .; D: TRBD2; V: TRBV7-2; DNA: TGTGCCAGCAGCGCGTCGGGGGGACCTTACAATGAGCAGTTCTTC; CDR3: CASSASGGPYNEQFF
J: TRBJ2-5; size: few; D: .; V: TRBV12-3/TRBV12-4; DNA: TGTGCCAGCACCTCTCGAGGGGCCCAGTACTTC; CDR3: CASTSRGAQYF